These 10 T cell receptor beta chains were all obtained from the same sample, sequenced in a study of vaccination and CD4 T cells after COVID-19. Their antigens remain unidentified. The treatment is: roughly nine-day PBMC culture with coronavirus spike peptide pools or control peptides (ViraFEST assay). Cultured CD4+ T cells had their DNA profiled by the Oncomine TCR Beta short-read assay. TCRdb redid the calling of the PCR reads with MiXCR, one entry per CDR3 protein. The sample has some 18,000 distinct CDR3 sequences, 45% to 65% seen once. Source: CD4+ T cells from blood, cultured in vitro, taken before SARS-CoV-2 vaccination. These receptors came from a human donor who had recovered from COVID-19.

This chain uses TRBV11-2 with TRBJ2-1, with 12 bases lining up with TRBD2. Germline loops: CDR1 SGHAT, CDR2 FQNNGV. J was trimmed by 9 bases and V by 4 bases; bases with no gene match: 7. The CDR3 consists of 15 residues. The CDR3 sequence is CASSSRGLAGSEQFF. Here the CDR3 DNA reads TGTGCCAGCAGCTCCCGGGGACTAGCGGGCTCTGAGCAGTTCTTC.

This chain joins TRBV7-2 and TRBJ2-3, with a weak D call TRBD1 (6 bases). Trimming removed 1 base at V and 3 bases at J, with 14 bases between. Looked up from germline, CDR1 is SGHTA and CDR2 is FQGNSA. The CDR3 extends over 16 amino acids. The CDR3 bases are TGTGCCAGCAGCTTAGGAGCTTGGGGGCCAACAGATACGCAGTATTTT. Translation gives CASSLGAWGPTDTQYF. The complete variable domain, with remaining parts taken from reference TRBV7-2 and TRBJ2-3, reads GAGVSQSPSNKVTEKGKDVELRCDPISGHTALYWYRQSLGQGLEFLIYFQGNSAPDKSGLPSDRFSAERTGGSVSTLTIQRTQQEDSAVYLCASSLGAWGPTDTQYFGPGTRLTVL.

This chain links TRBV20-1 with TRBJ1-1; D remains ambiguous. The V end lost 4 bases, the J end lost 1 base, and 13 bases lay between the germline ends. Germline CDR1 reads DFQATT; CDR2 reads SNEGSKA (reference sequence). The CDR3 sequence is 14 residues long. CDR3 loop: CSATSRLGNTEAFF. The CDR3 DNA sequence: TGCAGTGCTACCTCACGCCTCGGGAACACTGAAGCTTTCTTT.

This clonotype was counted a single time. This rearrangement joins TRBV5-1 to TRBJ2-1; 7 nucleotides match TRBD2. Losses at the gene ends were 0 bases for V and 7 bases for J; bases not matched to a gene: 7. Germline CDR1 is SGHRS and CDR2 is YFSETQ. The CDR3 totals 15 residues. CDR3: CASSLVAGASNEQFF. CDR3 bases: TGCGCCAGCAGCTTGGTGGCGGGAGCTAGTAATGAGCAGTTCTTC.

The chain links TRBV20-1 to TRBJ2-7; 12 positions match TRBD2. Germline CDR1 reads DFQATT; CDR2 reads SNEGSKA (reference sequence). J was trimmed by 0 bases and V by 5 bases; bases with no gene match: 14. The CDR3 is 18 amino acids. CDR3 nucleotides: TGCAGTGCTTATGAGACTAGCGGGAGATCTCGTAGCTCCTACGAGCAGTACTTC. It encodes CSAYETSGRSRSSYEQYF.

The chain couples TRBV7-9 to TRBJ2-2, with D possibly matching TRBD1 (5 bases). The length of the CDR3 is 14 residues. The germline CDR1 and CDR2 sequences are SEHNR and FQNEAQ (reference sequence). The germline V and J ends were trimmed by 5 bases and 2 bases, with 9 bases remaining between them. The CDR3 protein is CASSMQGNTGELFF. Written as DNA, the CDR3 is TGTGCCAGCAGCATGCAGGGAAACACCGGGGAGCTGTTTTTT.

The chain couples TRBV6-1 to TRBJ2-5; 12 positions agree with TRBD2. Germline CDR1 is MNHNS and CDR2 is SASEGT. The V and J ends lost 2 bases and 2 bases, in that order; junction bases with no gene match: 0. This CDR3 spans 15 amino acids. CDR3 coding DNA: TGTGCCAGCAGTGAACTAGCGGGAGGGCAAGAGACCCAGTACTTC. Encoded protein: CASSELAGGQETQYF.

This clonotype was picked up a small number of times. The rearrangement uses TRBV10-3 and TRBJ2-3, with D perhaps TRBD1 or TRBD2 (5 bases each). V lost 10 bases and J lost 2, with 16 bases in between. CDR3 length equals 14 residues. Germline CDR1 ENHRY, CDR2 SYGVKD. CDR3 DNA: TGTGCCACTCGCCCGGGACCACACACAGATACGCAGTATTTT. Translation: CATRPGPHTDTQYF.

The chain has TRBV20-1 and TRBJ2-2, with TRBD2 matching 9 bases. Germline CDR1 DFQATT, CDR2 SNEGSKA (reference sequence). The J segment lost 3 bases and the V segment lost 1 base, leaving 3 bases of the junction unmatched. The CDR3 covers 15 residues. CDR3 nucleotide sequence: TGCAGTGCTAGAGGTATAGCGGGAGACACCGGGGAGCTGTTTTTT. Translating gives CSARGIAGDTGELFF.

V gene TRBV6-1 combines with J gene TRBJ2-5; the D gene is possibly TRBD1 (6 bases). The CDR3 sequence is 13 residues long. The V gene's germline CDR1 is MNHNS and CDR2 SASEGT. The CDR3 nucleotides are TGTGCAATTCAGGGGCCGGGGCAAGAGACCCAGTACTTC. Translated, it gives CAIQGPGQETQYF.